One sample yielded the 19 T cell receptor beta chains listed below, sequenced in a study of OX40 agonist ivuxolimab in advanced cancers. Only in-frame clones appear in the TCRdb table, and some are missing; sequencing was by immunoSEQ multiplex PCR. The table lists around 40,000 clones, around 89% of them singletons. Here the sequenced sample was CD4+ or CD8+ T cells sorted from blood, taken in a trial of the OX40 agonist ivuxolimab. The receptors originated from an adult with an advanced solid tumor such as melanoma, head and neck, liver or kidney cancer.

The V and J genes are TRBV28 and TRBJ2-7; D uncertain. CDR1 and CDR2 (germline): MDHEN, SYDVKM. Trimming stripped 5 bases from V and 2 bases from J, with 13 bases between. CDR3 length: 14 residues. CDR3 loop: CASSPPGTAYEQYF. The CDR3 DNA follows: TGTGCCAGCAGTCCCCCCGGTACAGCCTACGAGCAGTACTTC.

The J gene is TRBJ1-1, the V gene TRBV7-9; weak D call: TRBD1 (6 bases). V lost 6 bases to trimming and J lost 10 bases, with 15 bases between them. Per germline, CDR1 SEHNR and CDR2 FQNEAQ (reference sequence). CDR3 length: 12 residues. The DNA for the CDR3 is TGTGCCAGCAGTAGAGGGGGGATCGCAGCTTTCTTT. Translated, it gives CASSRGGIAAFF.

This rearrangement joins TRBV13 to TRBJ2-5, with D perhaps matching TRBD2 (6 bases). CDR1 and CDR2 (germline): PRHDT, FYEKMQ (reference sequence). The CDR3 length is 15 residues. V lost 1 base, J lost 4 bases, and 13 bases lay in between. CDR3 region: CASSLVEGFPETQYF. Here the CDR3 DNA reads TGTGCCAGCAGCTTAGTGGAGGGGTTCCCAGAGACCCAGTACTTC.

This chain connects TRBV5-4 to TRBJ2-1; 9 bases are a match to TRBD2. Germline assignment: CDR1 SGHNT and CDR2 YYREEE (reference sequence). J lost 1 base, V lost 0 bases, and 2 bases had no gene match. This CDR3 contains 16 residues. The CDR3 nucleotides are TGTGCCAGCAGCTTGGGGAGCGGGGGGTCCTACAATGAGCAGTTCTTC. It encodes CASSLGSGGSYNEQFF.

The chain links TRBV9 to TRBJ2-1; D is possibly TRBD2 (5 bases). CDR3 size: 16 residues. Germline V lookup: CDR1 SGDLS, CDR2 YYNGEE. With 4 bases removed from V and 4 bases from J, the gap between germline ends came to 18 bases. The DNA of the CDR3 is TGTGCCAGCAGCCCCCGCTTGAGGGAGATTTACAATGAGCAGTTCTTC. Translating gives CASSPRLREIYNEQFF.

The V gene is TRBV19, the J gene TRBJ2-7, with TRBD2 as a possible D gene (5 bases). In germline, CDR1 is LNHDA, CDR2 SQIVND (reference sequence). The CDR3 length is 14 residues. The V gene lost 5 bases and the J gene lost 0 bases, with 11 bases spanning the gap. CDR3 sequence: CASSLDGNSYEQYF. The DNA for the CDR3 is TGTGCCAGTAGTTTGGACGGGAACTCCTACGAGCAGTACTTC.

The rearrangement joins TRBV6-5 to TRBJ2-7; possible D gene TRBD2, 6 bases. The V gene's germline CDR1 is MNHEY and CDR2 SVGAGI. The CDR3 loop spans 15 amino acids. The V end was cut by 2 bases, the J end by 0 bases, with 11 bases between. CDR3 region: CASSYIGGGSYEQYF. CDR3 DNA: TGTGCCAGCAGTTACATCGGGGGTGGCTCCTACGAGCAGTACTTC.

Here the CDR3 DNA reads TGTGCCAGCAGGGGGCAGGGGGGACTCGTTGAAGCTTTCTTT. Translating it yields CASRGQGGLVEAFF. J is TRBJ1-1 and V is TRBV7-2; 7 bases map to TRBD1. Trimming took 6 bases from V and 7 from J; bases not matched to a gene: 11. This CDR3 comprises 14 residues. Germline assignment: CDR1 SGHTA and CDR2 FQGNSA.

The CDR3 sequence: CASSLSGGGFYEQYF. Here the CDR3 DNA reads TGTGCCAGTAGTCTCAGCGGGGGGGGATTCTACGAGCAGTACTTC. The V gene is TRBV19, the J gene TRBJ2-7; 10 nucleotides match TRBD2. The germline V gene has CDR1 LNHDA and CDR2 SQIVND (reference sequence). This CDR3 contains 15 residues. After removal of 5 bases from V and 3 bases from J, the junction contained 7 bases not matched to a gene.

The chain joins TRBV2 to TRBJ1-1, with 10 bases aligning to TRBD1. Germline CDR1 is SNHLY and CDR2 is FYNNEI. This CDR3 is built from 14 residues. V lost 5 bases, J lost 4 bases, and 4 bases stayed unmatched. In DNA form, the CDR3 reads TGTGCCAGCAGTAGGACAGGGGGTTCCACTGAAGCTTTCTTT. Encoded protein: CASSRTGGSTEAFF.

This CDR3 reads CASSWWTGEAFF. DNA for the CDR3: TGTGCCAGCAGCTGGTGGACAGGGGAAGCTTTCTTT. The chain joins TRBV5-4 to TRBJ1-1, with TRBD1 matching 8 bases. Germline values: CDR1 SGHNT, CDR2 YYREEE (reference sequence). This CDR3 contains 12 residues. Trimming cost V 3 bases and J 8 bases; bases outside gene matches: 3.

The rearrangement joins TRBV19 to TRBJ1-1, with D hard to call. The length of the CDR3 is 13 residues. From germline, CDR1 is LNHDA and CDR2 SQIVND (reference sequence). Deletions cut 7 bases from V and 5 bases from J, with 14 bases between. The CDR3 reads CASNLEGRTEAFF. The CDR3 nucleotides read TGTGCCAGTAATTTAGAGGGAAGGACTGAAGCTTTCTTT.

The chain couples TRBV6-5 to TRBJ2-2, with 9 positions matching TRBD2. CDR1 is MNHEY and CDR2 is SVGAGI in the germline V gene. V lost 2 bases to trimming and J lost 4 bases; unmatched junction nucleotides: 2. The CDR3 loop spans 15 amino acids. CDR3: CASSYGGRGTGELFF. The CDR3 region has the DNA TGTGCCAGCAGTTACGGCGGGAGGGGCACCGGGGAGCTGTTTTTT.

Here the CDR3 reads CASSFGQNTYEQYF. CDR3 bases: TGTGCCAGCAGCTTTGGACAGAATACCTACGAGCAGTACTTC. V gene TRBV5-8 combines with J gene TRBJ2-7, with a possible D match to TRBD1 (6 bases). This CDR3 is 14 amino acids long. Per germline, CDR1 SGHTS and CDR2 YDEGEE. V lost 2 bases to trimming and J lost 2 bases, with 11 bases between them.

The chain uses TRBV13 and TRBJ2-1, with 9 positions matching TRBD1. This CDR3 contains 15 residues. The V gene's germline CDR1 is PRHDT and CDR2 FYEKMQ (reference sequence). V was clipped by 5 bases and J by 5 bases; unmatched bases: 7. The CDR3 nucleotides are TGTGCCAGCAGCAGGGCGGGACAGGGAGACAATGAGCAGTTCTTC. Translated: CASSRAGQGDNEQFF.

The CDR3 DNA follows: TGTGCCAGCAGCCCCCCAGTGAACACTGAAGCTTTCTTT. This translates into CASSPPVNTEAFF. The chain has TRBV7-9 and TRBJ1-1; D unclear. From germline, CDR1 is SEHNR and CDR2 FQNEAQ (reference sequence). The CDR3 has 13 residues. The germline V and J ends were trimmed by 5 bases and 0 bases, with 7 bases remaining between them.

The chain carries TRBV13 and TRBJ2-7; no firm D call. The germline gives CDR1 PRHDT, CDR2 FYEKMQ (reference sequence). V was pared by 4 bases and J by 3 bases, with 13 bases between. This CDR3 contains 14 residues. The CDR3 DNA follows: TGTGCCAGCAGCTCCCCCGAGGCCTACTACGAGCAGTACTTC. It is translated as CASSSPEAYYEQYF.

The J gene is TRBJ1-1, the V gene TRBV7-9; D remains ambiguous. The CDR3 is made up of 11 amino acids. Germline assignment: CDR1 SEHNR and CDR2 FQNEAQ (reference sequence). The ends were cut back, 3 bases at V and 4 bases at J, with 3 bases in the middle. The DNA of the CDR3 is TGTGCCAGCAGCTTCGGCACTGAAGCTTTCTTT. It yields the protein CASSFGTEAFF.

J is TRBJ2-2 and V is TRBV7-8; D not resolved. The CDR3 is 16 residues long. Trimming left V 2 bases short and J 0 bases short, with 10 bases between. The germline CDR1 and CDR2 sequences are SGHVS and FQNEAQ. The CDR3 spells CASSLSARSNTGELFF. CDR3 coding DNA: TGTGCCAGCAGCTTAAGTGCACGCTCGAACACCGGGGAGCTGTTTTTT.